Presented here are 12 T cell receptor beta chains from one specimen sequenced in a study of T cells in Graves' hyperthyroidism and ophthalmopathy. There were TCR beta CDR3 regions amplified from RNA transcripts. First-round RT-PCR with HTBI primers amplified the TCR CDR3 region. TCRdb re-derived calls from the multiplex PCR reads in MiXCR, one entry per CDR3 protein. The sample yields a few hundred thousand distinct CDR3 sequences, 17% seen once. The sequencing input was blood. Source of these receptors: a woman aged 45-59 years with Graves' hyperthyroidism.

This clonotype was recorded a few times. The chain carries TRBV19 and TRBJ2-5, with D perhaps matching TRBD2 (6 bases). V lost 3 bases and J 2 bases, leaving 19 bases between the germline ends. There are 17 residues in the CDR3. Germline CDR1 reads LNHDA; CDR2 reads SQIVND (reference sequence). In nucleotides, the CDR3 is TGTGCCAGTAGTATTACGGAGGGTCCTGGTTATCAAGAGACCCAGTACTTC. Its protein is CASSITEGPGYQETQYF.

V and J are TRBV7-9 and TRBJ1-5, with TRBD1 identical over 8 bases. CDR1 and CDR2 (germline): SEHNR, FQNEAQ (reference sequence). Germline trimming cut 4 bases from V and 3 bases from J; bases unmatched to any gene: 14. This CDR3 contains 18 residues. CDR3 residues: CASSSPTSGQDYNQPQHF. CDR3 nucleotide sequence: TGTGCCAGCAGCTCGCCAACTTCGGGACAGGATTACAATCAGCCCCAGCATTTT.

This clonotype has ten or more counts. The gene calls are TRBV20-1 and TRBJ2-1, with 16 positions matching TRBD2. The CDR3 is 18 residues long. Per the germline V gene, CDR1 is DFQATT and CDR2 is SNEGSKA (reference sequence). V was clipped by 6 bases and J by 0 bases; unmatched bases: 8. CDR3 protein: CSAPGLAGGPGSYNEQFF. CDR3 nucleotide sequence: TGCAGTGCCCCGGGACTAGCGGGAGGGCCGGGCTCCTACAATGAGCAGTTCTTC.

The chain couples TRBV19 to TRBJ2-2, with D uncertain. Trimming took off 2 bases at V and 5 bases at J, with 15 bases between the two ends. The CDR3 length is 16 residues. Germline loops: CDR1 LNHDA, CDR2 SQIVND (reference sequence). The CDR3 spells CASSIRKNRGTGELFF. The CDR3 DNA reads as TGTGCCAGTAGTATAAGAAAAAACCGAGGAACCGGGGAGCTGTTTTTT.

The chain couples TRBV5-1 to TRBJ2-3; TRBD2 matches 10 bases. Germline-derived CDR1 and CDR2 are SGHRS and YFSETQ. The J segment lost 2 bases and the V segment lost 3 bases, leaving 9 bases of the junction unmatched. The CDR3 is 17 amino acids. This chain's CDR3 is CASSSSELAGSTDTQYF. In nucleotides, the CDR3 is TGCGCCAGCAGCTCTTCTGAACTAGCGGGATCCACAGATACGCAGTATTTT.

This clonotype was counted a few times. The CDR3 DNA follows: TGCGCCAGCAGCCAGGCAGTCAGGACAGCTGAAGCTTTCTTT. It translates to CASSQAVRTAEAFF. The rearrangement joins TRBV4-1 to TRBJ1-1; a weak D match, TRBD1 (6 bases). Germline V CDR1 and CDR2: MGHRA, YSYEKL. V lost 3 bases and J lost 6, with 14 bases in between. The length of the CDR3 is 14 residues.

This clonotype was observed at least ten times. This sequence joins TRBV4-2 and TRBJ2-5; 11 bases map to TRBD2. The CDR3 covers 16 residues. The V segment lost 0 bases and the J segment 2 bases; nucleotides outside the gene matches: 2. In germline, CDR1 is LGHNA, CDR2 YNFKEQ. CDR3 coding DNA: TGTGCCAGCAGCCAAGATACTAGCGGGAGTCAAGAGACCCAGTACTTC. This encodes CASSQDTSGSQETQYF.

To note about this clonotype: Its ends do not fully match the called genes, so a read error is possible. V is TRBV7-7 and J is TRBJ2-1; D unclear. The CDR3 is made up of 13 amino acids. Per the germline V gene, CDR1 is SSHAT and CDR2 is FNYEAQ (reference sequence). The CDR3 sequence: CASSPRSRGEQFF. CDR3 DNA sequence: TGTGCTAGCAGCCCTAGAAGTCGTGGCGAGCAGTTCTTC.

The V and J genes are TRBV9 and TRBJ1-1; the D gene is possibly TRBD1 (6 bases). Germline assignment: CDR1 SGDLS and CDR2 YYNGEE. The V end was cut by 0 bases, the J end by 6 bases, with 18 bases between. CDR3 size: 16 residues. The CDR3 DNA reads TGTGCCAGCAGCGTAGGTTCAGCAGGGGTACAAGCTGAAGCTTTCTTT. This codes for CASSVGSAGVQAEAFF.

The sample holds many counts of this clonotype. The chain couples TRBV11-2 to TRBJ1-1; tentative D call: TRBD1 (6 bases). V gave up 5 bases and J gave up 3 bases, with 19 bases separating them. This CDR3 contains 16 residues. From germline, CDR1 is SGHAT and CDR2 FQNNGV. CDR3 in amino acids: CASSPDRGLLYTEAFF. The CDR3 DNA sequence: TGTGCCAGCAGCCCAGATCGGGGGCTACTATACACTGAAGCTTTCTTT.

This clonotype was recorded at least ten times. The V call is TRBV11-2, the J call TRBJ2-7; 9 bases map to TRBD1. V was pared by 1 base and J by 3 bases, with 4 bases of the junction left unmatched. The CDR3 is made up of 15 amino acids. Germline V gene data show CDR1 as SGHAT and CDR2 as FQNNGV. CDR3 loop: CASSLALGQGYEQYF. The CDR3 DNA follows: TGTGCCAGCAGCTTAGCCCTGGGACAGGGCTACGAGCAGTACTTC. The entire variable domain, with the rest obtained from reference TRBV11-2 and TRBJ2-7, is as follows: EAGVAQSPRYKIIEKRQSVAFWCNPISGHATLYWYQQILGQGPKLLIQFQNNGVVDDSQLPKDRFSAERLKGVDSTLKIQPAKLEDSAVYLCASSLALGQGYEQYFGPGTRLTVT.

This clonotype was found many times. The rearrangement joins TRBV6-1 to TRBJ2-3; 11 nucleotides align to TRBD2. The CDR3 runs 17 residues. The V gene end was trimmed by 0 bases and the J gene end by 6 bases; junction bases not matched to a gene: 8. Germline V CDR1 and CDR2: MNHNS, SASEGT. CDR3 coding DNA: TGTGCCAGCAGTGAAGCAGAACTAGCGGGAGTTCGTGATACGCAGTATTTT. Translated: CASSEAELAGVRDTQYF.